Listed below are T cell receptor beta chains from one sample, sequenced in a study of T-cell reconstitution after alpha-beta-depleted transplantation in children. One entry per CDR3 protein results from TCRdb running MiXCR on the PCR reads. Of hundreds of thousands of distinct CDR3 sequences listed, under 12% were seen once; the top ten hold 3.5% to 5%. The input for sequencing was PBMCs from the stem cell graft donor, taken from the stem cell graft. Every receptor here comes from a human donor who donated a stem cell graft to a child with acute myeloid leukemia. CDR3s include the opening cysteine and the closing phenylalanine or tryptophan. A D gene is named only where the DNA matches it firmly.

CDR3 protein | J gene | D gene | V gene
CASSPQGPGANVLTF | TRBJ2-6 | - | TRBV5-1
CASSLERVGGYEQYF | TRBJ2-7 | - | TRBV11-2
CSARQGQVEQFF | TRBJ2-1 | TRBD1 | TRBV20-1
CSGQTGLNTEAFF | TRBJ1-1 | - | TRBV29-1
CASSQMAGDSQIF | TRBJ2-1 | - | TRBV3-1
CASSLSLKHNEQFF | TRBJ2-1 | - | TRBV28
CASSVVLGGRGEQFF | TRBJ2-1 | TRBD2 | TRBV9
CASSLLAEGYNEQFF | TRBJ2-1 | TRBD2 | TRBV7-3
CASTANLNTEAFF | TRBJ1-1 | - | TRBV7-2
CAWRQGEQFF | TRBJ2-1 | - | TRBV30
CSATIRQGGYGYTF | TRBJ1-2 | TRBD1 | TRBV20-1
CASSPGDSGQETQYF | TRBJ2-5 | - | TRBV6-4
CASSLGGPAVGEQFF | TRBJ2-1 | - | TRBV7-3
CASRVDSGVSYEQYF | TRBJ2-7 | - | TRBV6-1
CSVVQRGQRNTGELFF | TRBJ2-2 | - | TRBV29-1
CASSFGGAGGELFF | TRBJ2-2 | - | TRBV12-3/TRBV12-4
CASSETSGRSWGELFF | TRBJ2-2 | - | TRBV5-1
CASSQALGEQFF | TRBJ2-1 | - | TRBV3-1
CASSLEGYNSPLHF | TRBJ1-6 | - | TRBV5-8
CSVDVAGINEQYF | TRBJ2-7 | TRBD2 | TRBV29-1
CASSHGQAAQETQYF | TRBJ2-5 | TRBD1 | TRBV7-3
CASSPDRNPPRELFF | TRBJ2-2 | TRBD1 | TRBV4-3
CASTRDYQYF | TRBJ2-3 | - | TRBV7-9
CASSIDRGREKLFF | TRBJ1-4 | TRBD1 | TRBV2
CASSLQGSTDTQYF | TRBJ2-3 | - | TRBV28
CASSPGTGTNYGYTF | TRBJ1-2 | TRBD1 | TRBV4-3
CASRPAGTAGEQYF | TRBJ2-7 | - | TRBV6-2/TRBV6-3
CSVRPGENTGELFF | TRBJ2-2 | - | TRBV29-1
CSVEARVGNTIYF | TRBJ1-3 | - | TRBV29-1
CASSQDASGTSGSKGEQFF | TRBJ2-1 | TRBD2 | TRBV4-3
CSAPRGTGGAGYTF | TRBJ1-2 | TRBD1 | TRBV20-1
CATSRGRSYEQYF | TRBJ2-7 | - | TRBV15
CASSPGYEQYF | TRBJ2-7 | - | TRBV18
CASSLWGRPSLDTQYF | TRBJ2-3 | - | TRBV12-3/TRBV12-4
CASSLKGGDGRVSNEQFF | TRBJ2-1 | TRBD2 | TRBV7-3
CASSLGRVAEETQYF | TRBJ2-5 | - | TRBV7-6
CASSLEGRGEGYTF | TRBJ1-2 | - | TRBV5-5
CASSSSPPSDRNTEAFF | TRBJ1-1 | - | TRBV28
CASSLRSGTGSYEQYF | TRBJ2-7 | TRBD1 | TRBV5-1
CASSLLLGTHDNEQFF | TRBJ2-1 | - | TRBV12-3/TRBV12-4
CSARVRLGTLGEQYF | TRBJ2-7 | - | TRBV20-1
CSARDYNYEQYF | TRBJ2-7 | - | TRBV20-1